These T cell receptor beta chains were read from a single sample in a study of shared clonotypes between healthy human individuals. Using immunoSEQ multiplex PCR, the repertoire was profiled, and TCRdb retains in-frame clones only, with some absent. The sample contains 450,000 to 650,000 clones, roughly 79% of which appear only once. The specimen sequenced was PBMCs. These receptors were taken from a woman aged 40 to 50 in good health. Some clones in this sample may be carry-over from other donors' samples. The CDR3 runs from the conserved cysteine through the conserved F or W. Each record gives: CDR3 length, J gene, clone size, D gene, V gene, CDR3 protein, CDR3 DNA. D genes are given only for firm matches. Only part of the rows carry a size: once, few, many, or a class if the clone is expanded.

len: 13
j_gene: TRBJ2-1
abundance: -
d_gene: -
v_gene: TRBV27
CDR3aa: CASSPLLFDEQFF
CDR3nt: TGTGCCAGCAGTCCCCTACTTTTTGATGAGCAGTTCTTC

len: 15
j_gene: TRBJ2-7
abundance: -
d_gene: TRBD2
v_gene: TRBV19
CDR3aa: CASSRLAGVGDEQYF
CDR3nt: TGTGCCAGTAGTAGACTAGCGGGAGTTGGGGACGAGCAGTACTTC

len: 12
j_gene: TRBJ2-7
abundance: -
d_gene: -
v_gene: TRBV5-1
CDR3aa: CASSLGGYEQYF
CDR3nt: TGCGCCAGCAGCTTAGGTGGGTACGAGCAGTACTTC

len: 14
j_gene: TRBJ1-1
abundance: -
d_gene: -
v_gene: TRBV5-6
CDR3aa: CASSLEQGLTEAFF
CDR3nt: TGTGCCAGCAGCTTGGAACAGGGCCTAACTGAAGCTTTCTTT

len: 12
j_gene: TRBJ1-2
abundance: many
d_gene: -
v_gene: TRBV2
CDR3aa: CASTGPNYGYTF
CDR3nt: TGTGCCAGCACAGGGCCTAACTATGGCTACACCTTC

len: 16
j_gene: TRBJ2-1
abundance: once
d_gene: -
v_gene: TRBV28
CDR3aa: CASSGLGASSYNEQFF
CDR3nt: TGTGCCAGCAGTGGCTTGGGGGCTAGCTCCTACAATGAGCAGTTCTTC

len: 14
j_gene: TRBJ2-5
abundance: -
d_gene: TRBD1
v_gene: TRBV5-4
CDR3aa: CASSRDRGSETQYF
CDR3nt: TGTGCCAGCAGCCGCGACAGGGGGTCAGAGACCCAGTACTTC

len: 14
j_gene: TRBJ1-5
abundance: -
d_gene: TRBD1
v_gene: TRBV2
CDR3aa: CASRSDRGNQPQHF
CDR3nt: TGTGCCAGCAGGTCCGACAGGGGCAATCAGCCCCAGCATTTT

len: 17
j_gene: TRBJ1-1
abundance: -
d_gene: TRBD1
v_gene: TRBV11-2
CDR3aa: CASSLEPGQGHRTEAFF
CDR3nt: TGTGCCAGCAGCTTAGAACCGGGACAGGGGCATAGGACTGAAGCTTTCTTT

len: 15
j_gene: TRBJ2-2
abundance: few
d_gene: TRBD1
v_gene: TRBV6-1
CDR3aa: CASSAGTDSTGELFF
CDR3nt: TGTGCCAGCAGTGCCGGGACAGATTCCACCGGGGAGCTGTTTTTT

len: 13
j_gene: TRBJ2-7
abundance: -
d_gene: TRBD2
v_gene: TRBV2
CDR3aa: CASRLAGAYEQYF
CDR3nt: TGTGCCAGCAGGCTAGCGGGAGCTTACGAGCAGTACTTC

len: 14
j_gene: TRBJ2-1
abundance: -
d_gene: -
v_gene: TRBV12-5
CDR3aa: CASGPGRDFDEQFF
CDR3nt: TGTGCTAGTGGCCCGGGTCGGGATTTTGATGAGCAGTTCTTC